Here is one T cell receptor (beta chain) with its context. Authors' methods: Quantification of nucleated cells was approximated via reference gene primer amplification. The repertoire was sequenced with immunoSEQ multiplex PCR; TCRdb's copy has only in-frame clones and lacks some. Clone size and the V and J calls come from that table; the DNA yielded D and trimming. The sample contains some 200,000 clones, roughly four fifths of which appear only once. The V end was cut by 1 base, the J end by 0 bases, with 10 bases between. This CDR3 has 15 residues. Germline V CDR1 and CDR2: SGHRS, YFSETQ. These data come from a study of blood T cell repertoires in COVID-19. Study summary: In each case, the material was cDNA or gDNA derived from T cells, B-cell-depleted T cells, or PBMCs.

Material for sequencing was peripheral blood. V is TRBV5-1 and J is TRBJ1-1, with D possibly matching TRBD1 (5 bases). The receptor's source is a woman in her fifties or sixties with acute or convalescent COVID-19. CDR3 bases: TGCGCCAGCAGCTTGTGGGCAGGGATGAACACTGAAGCTTTCTTT. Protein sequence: CASSLWAGMNTEAFF.